This entry features one T cell receptor (beta chain) sequence. This receptor's antigen is unknown. Base qualities are missing; no much larger clone stands one base away. Synthetic TCR analog templates were spiked into each PCR to estimate absolute template abundance from read counts. The immunoSEQ assay was used to amplify TCRbeta CDR3 regions from genomic DNA with bias-controlled V and J gene primers. Sequencing of rearranged TCRbeta segments was performed at approximately 20X coverage. In the paper's pipeline: Sequencing errors were corrected by clustering and CDR3s were annotated against IMGT to assign V, D and J genes. Only productive TCRbeta rearrangements were used in downstream analyses, excluding out-of-frame or stop-codon sequences. Clonality was computed as one minus Shannon entropy normalized by the log of the number of unique productive sequences. Fisher's exact test with Benjamini-Hochberg correction, using a cutoff of adjusted p below 0.01, was how clones that differed between time points or between blood and tumor were identified. This is the immuneACCESS table as TCRdb keeps it, with only in-frame sequences that have V and J called. A part of the clones is gone; compared with another copy, unresolved V genes explain less than half, and the rest is unexplained. Clonal size and the V and J genes are those of that table, whereas D and trimming came from the DNA. For this sample the table gives 85,000 to 90,000 clones, of which more than 70% were detected only once. The ten largest clones take up around 15% of the sample.

Inclusive of the bounding cysteine and phenylalanine, the CDR3 is 15 residues long. Left in the record is the CDR3 DNA by itself, 45 bases read in frame from the first base. V loses 6 bases at its end and J loses 4 bases; junction bases beyond the gene matches: 9. Via the germline V gene, CDR1 is MDHEN and CDR2 SYDVKM. These data belong to a study of PD-L1 blockade in urothelial cancer (dated by TCRdb to 2015 to 2018). For context, the study as a whole: All patients started therapy in the mid-2010s and received atezolizumab 1,200 mg intravenously every 3 weeks. About 85% of the 29 patients were identified as males with urothelial cancer of bladder origin, and a prior smoking history was reported by 18 of 29 patients. In the same patients, pretreatment tumors underwent whole exome sequencing and RNA sequencing in addition to TCR sequencing. Pretreatment blood TCR-seq was available for under 35 patients, at least one posttreatment blood collection was obtained for about 25 patients, and tumor TCR-seq was available for about 25 patients. Durable clinical benefit was achieved by nine patients but not by the remaining 20. Blood samples were analyzed at two time points: 3 weeks after treatment start (second dose) and 6 weeks after treatment start. Pretreatment tumor samples, along with matched peripheral blood collected serially before and after atezolizumab treatment, underwent TCR sequencing. The study, an exploratory multi-omic analysis, examined somatic, immune and clinical correlates of response to PD-L1 blockade with atezolizumab in urothelial cancer. Blood samples gave median yields of approximately 130,000 T cells and approximately 80,000 unique TCRs, along with a median clonality of about 0.084. Durable clinical benefit meant progression-free survival longer than 6 months, and TCR features were also tested against progression-free and overall survival. Patients had an ECOG performance status of 0 or 1 and had received between 0 and 3 prior chemotherapy regimens. Here is what the overall study found, with its caveats: Patients with durable benefit showed greater expansion of tumor-associated TCR clones in peripheral blood 3 weeks after starting treatment (n of about 20, p = 0.022). Improved progression-free and overall survival was found to be associated with pretreatment peripheral blood TCR clonality below the median. Small sample size (n ≈ 27) and many exploratory analyses mean the results are intended to be hypothesis-generating.

In the paper's terms, the time point label means: pretreatment peripheral blood. A total of about 31 patients with locally advanced or metastatic urothelial carcinoma, treated at Memorial Sloan Kettering on a trial protocol, made up the cohort. Peripheral blood mononuclear cells were collected pretreatment and during treatment, with between 1 and 8 total time points obtained per patient. The Qiagen DNeasy Blood extraction kit was used to purify genomic DNA from total PBMCs and tumor samples. PBMCs were collected pretreatment and during treatment, and were isolated and stored as previously described.

The receptor's source is a man in his 60s with urothelial cancer. Specimen: PBMCs, collected around atezolizumab (anti-PD-L1) treatment. The chain was built from TRBV28 and TRBJ2-1, and 7 bases in between align with TRBD2. This receptor carries the CDR3 CASRPTGGGYNEQFF. The nucleotide sequence is given as TGTGCCAGCAGACCTACTGGCGGGGGTTACAATGAGCAGTTCTTC.